The rows below give T cell receptor beta chains drawn from one sample of a study of blood T cells in healthy people across ages. TCRdb re-analysed the 5' RACE reads in MiXCR, keeping a single row per CDR3 protein. The sample holds roughly 790,000 distinct CDR3 sequences, around 40% seen once. The sequenced material came from blood. The receptors originated from a woman aged 55-70 years in good health. Each CDR3 is given with its conserved first and last residue. The order of the fields is CDR3 protein, CDR3 DNA, clone size, J gene, D gene, V gene. A D gene is named only where the DNA matches it firmly. A clone size is listed for some rows: how often the clone was seen (once, few, many), or a class if it is expanded.

cdr3_aa: CASSLIFRGASGFQETQYF
cdr3_nt: TGTGCCAGCAGTTTAATCTTTCGGGGCGCTAGCGGGTTCCAAGAGACCCAGTACTTC
clone_size: NA
j_call: TRBJ2-5
d_call: TRBD2
v_call: TRBV27

cdr3_aa: CATSREARQGYGYEQYF
cdr3_nt: TGTGCCACCAGCAGAGAGGCTCGACAGGGATACGGCTACGAGCAGTACTTC
clone_size: NA
j_call: TRBJ2-7
d_call: TRBD1
v_call: TRBV15

cdr3_aa: CASSQQGPRETQYF
cdr3_nt: TGTGCCAGCAGCCAACAGGGGCCGAGAGAGACCCAGTACTTC
clone_size: few
j_call: TRBJ2-5
d_call: NA
v_call: TRBV3-1

cdr3_aa: CSASLTSGFETQYF
cdr3_nt: TGCAGTGCTAGCCTGACTAGCGGGTTCGAGACCCAGTACTTC
clone_size: few
j_call: TRBJ2-5
d_call: TRBD2
v_call: TRBV20-1

cdr3_aa: CASSYSTGTIYGYTF
cdr3_nt: TGTGCCAGCAGTTACTCGACCGGGACCATATATGGCTACACCTTC
clone_size: NA
j_call: TRBJ1-2
d_call: NA
v_call: TRBV6-5

cdr3_aa: CASTSPPGQGPPGGTDTQYF
cdr3_nt: TGTGCCAGCACCTCTCCGCCGGGACAGGGGCCTCCGGGAGGCACAGATACGCAGTATTTT
clone_size: NA
j_call: TRBJ2-3
d_call: TRBD1
v_call: TRBV28

cdr3_aa: CASSSSGTGAAKNIQYF
cdr3_nt: TGTGCCAGCAGTTCATCCGGGACAGGGGCTGCCAAAAACATTCAGTACTTC
clone_size: NA
j_call: TRBJ2-4
d_call: TRBD1
v_call: TRBV28

cdr3_aa: CASSQTTDTEAFF
cdr3_nt: TGTGCCAGCAGCCAAACTACAGACACTGAAGCTTTCTTT
clone_size: NA
j_call: TRBJ1-1
d_call: NA
v_call: TRBV3-1

cdr3_aa: CSGHGDYGYTF
cdr3_nt: TGCAGTGGGCACGGAGACTATGGCTACACCTTC
clone_size: NA
j_call: TRBJ1-2
d_call: NA
v_call: TRBV20-1

cdr3_aa: CASSSIGQGPSSYEQYF
cdr3_nt: TGTGCCAGCAGCTCAATAGGACAGGGGCCGAGCTCCTACGAGCAGTACTTC
clone_size: many
j_call: TRBJ2-7
d_call: TRBD1
v_call: TRBV12-3/TRBV12-4

cdr3_aa: CASSAPGTGFEKLFF
cdr3_nt: TGTGCCAGCAGCGCTCCCGGGACAGGGTTTGAAAAACTGTTTTTT
clone_size: NA
j_call: TRBJ1-4
d_call: TRBD1
v_call: TRBV9

cdr3_aa: CASSQGTGGFAYNEQFF
cdr3_nt: TGCGCCAGCAGCCAAGGCACAGGGGGCTTTGCCTACAATGAGCAGTTCTTC
clone_size: NA
j_call: TRBJ2-1
d_call: TRBD1
v_call: TRBV4-3

cdr3_aa: CASSPSGRAGEQYF
cdr3_nt: TGCGCCAGCAGTCCTAGCGGGAGGGCCGGTGAGCAGTACTTC
clone_size: many
j_call: TRBJ2-5
d_call: TRBD2
v_call: TRBV5-1

cdr3_aa: CASSQGTAPYEQYF
cdr3_nt: TGTGCCAGCAGCCAAGGGACAGCTCCCTACGAGCAGTACTTC
clone_size: NA
j_call: TRBJ2-7
d_call: NA
v_call: TRBV3-1

cdr3_aa: CSARVSTQTDTQYF
cdr3_nt: TGCAGTGCTAGAGTATCCACTCAGACAGATACGCAGTATTTT
clone_size: NA
j_call: TRBJ2-3
d_call: NA
v_call: TRBV20-1

cdr3_aa: CSGSTGAGNIQYF
cdr3_nt: TGCAGCGGTTCGACAGGGGCGGGAAACATTCAGTACTTC
clone_size: NA
j_call: TRBJ2-4
d_call: TRBD1
v_call: TRBV29-1

cdr3_aa: CASSVVKEDTQYF
cdr3_nt: TGTGCCAGCAGCGTAGTGAAGGAGGATACGCAGTATTTT
clone_size: few
j_call: TRBJ2-3
d_call: NA
v_call: TRBV9

cdr3_aa: CASSSFPGGTGELFF
cdr3_nt: TGTGCCAGCAGTTCCTTTCCAGGGGGCACCGGGGAGCTGTTTTTT
clone_size: NA
j_call: TRBJ2-2
d_call: TRBD1
v_call: TRBV6-5

cdr3_aa: CSASSPTSGGRHEQFF
cdr3_nt: TGCAGTGCTAGCAGCCCTACTAGCGGGGGGCGCCATGAGCAGTTCTTC
clone_size: many
j_call: TRBJ2-1
d_call: TRBD2
v_call: TRBV20-1

cdr3_aa: CASSPNSKPYQETQYF
cdr3_nt: TGTGCCAGCAGCCCTAACTCAAAGCCGTACCAAGAGACCCAGTACTTC
clone_size: NA
j_call: TRBJ2-5
d_call: NA
v_call: TRBV28

cdr3_aa: CSVVNRGSYNEQFF
cdr3_nt: TGCAGCGTTGTCAACAGGGGTTCCTACAATGAGCAGTTCTTC
clone_size: NA
j_call: TRBJ2-1
d_call: TRBD1
v_call: TRBV29-1

cdr3_aa: CASSEARGSGYTF
cdr3_nt: TGTGCCAGCAGTGAAGCGCGAGGTTCCGGCTACACCTTC
clone_size: NA
j_call: TRBJ1-2
d_call: NA
v_call: TRBV2

cdr3_aa: CASRVDSSYNEQFF
cdr3_nt: TGTGCCAGCAGGGTTGACAGCTCCTACAATGAGCAGTTCTTC
clone_size: many
j_call: TRBJ2-1
d_call: NA
v_call: TRBV12-3/TRBV12-4

cdr3_aa: CASSHGTRNTGELFF
cdr3_nt: TGCGCCAGCAGCCATGGGACACGCAACACCGGGGAGCTGTTTTTT
clone_size: NA
j_call: TRBJ2-2
d_call: NA
v_call: TRBV4-1

cdr3_aa: CASRQDATGELFF
cdr3_nt: TGTGCCAGCAGGCAGGATGCAACCGGGGAGCTGTTTTTT
clone_size: NA
j_call: TRBJ2-2
d_call: NA
v_call: TRBV12-3/TRBV12-4

cdr3_aa: CASKHGNEQFF
cdr3_nt: TGTGCCAGCAAGCATGGAAATGAGCAGTTCTTC
clone_size: NA
j_call: TRBJ2-1
d_call: NA
v_call: TRBV6-2/TRBV6-3

cdr3_aa: CASSLAPTRGGTDTQYF
cdr3_nt: TGTGCCAGCAGCTTAGCTCCAACCAGGGGCGGGACAGATACGCAGTATTTT
clone_size: NA
j_call: TRBJ2-3
d_call: NA
v_call: TRBV7-6

cdr3_aa: CSARDVTDTQYF
cdr3_nt: TGCAGTGCTAGAGATGTCACAGATACGCAGTATTTT
clone_size: many
j_call: TRBJ2-3
d_call: NA
v_call: TRBV20-1

cdr3_aa: CASSLESVSPLHF
cdr3_nt: TGTGCCAGCAGCTTAGAATCGGTCTCACCCCTCCACTTT
clone_size: NA
j_call: TRBJ1-6
d_call: NA
v_call: TRBV7-2

cdr3_aa: CASSVVGDWKSNEKLFF
cdr3_nt: TGTGCCAGCAGTGTCGTTGGGGATTGGAAGTCTAATGAAAAACTGTTTTTT
clone_size: NA
j_call: TRBJ1-4
d_call: NA
v_call: TRBV6-2/TRBV6-3

cdr3_aa: CASGAGQGSGANVLTF
cdr3_nt: TGTGCCAGCGGAGCCGGACAGGGTTCTGGGGCCAACGTCCTGACTTTC
clone_size: NA
j_call: TRBJ2-6
d_call: TRBD1
v_call: TRBV12-3/TRBV12-4

cdr3_aa: CASSLAGQGGYGYTF
cdr3_nt: TGTGCCAGCAGCTTAGCGGGACAGGGGGGCTATGGCTACACCTTC
clone_size: many
j_call: TRBJ1-2
d_call: TRBD1
v_call: TRBV7-2

cdr3_aa: CAPGAEWNTEAFF
cdr3_nt: TGTGCCCCCGGGGCAGAGTGGAACACTGAAGCTTTCTTT
clone_size: NA
j_call: TRBJ1-1
d_call: NA
v_call: TRBV7-9

cdr3_aa: CASRPGQESYYGYTF
cdr3_nt: TGTGCCAGCAGGCCGGGACAGGAGAGCTACTATGGCTACACCTTC
clone_size: NA
j_call: TRBJ1-2
d_call: TRBD1
v_call: TRBV7-3

cdr3_aa: CASRPLISGVNEQFF
cdr3_nt: TGTGCCAGCCGTCCGTTGATTAGCGGGGTCAATGAGCAGTTCTTC
clone_size: NA
j_call: TRBJ2-1
d_call: TRBD2
v_call: TRBV6-6

cdr3_aa: CASSQEGGLAGGEQFF
cdr3_nt: TGCGCCAGCAGCCAAGAGGGGGGACTAGCGGGGGGTGAGCAGTTCTTC
clone_size: NA
j_call: TRBJ2-1
d_call: TRBD2
v_call: TRBV4-1

cdr3_aa: CASRASGGTPSSGSEQFF
cdr3_nt: TGTGCCAGCCGAGCTAGCGGGGGAACCCCCTCTTCAGGGAGTGAGCAGTTCTTC
clone_size: NA
j_call: TRBJ2-1
d_call: TRBD2
v_call: TRBV12-3/TRBV12-4

cdr3_aa: CASSSSLPRDEQFF
cdr3_nt: TGTGCCAGCAGCTCTAGCTTACCTAGGGACGAGCAGTTCTTC
clone_size: NA
j_call: TRBJ2-1
d_call: NA
v_call: TRBV7-9